This entry is about one T cell receptor beta chain. This specimen belongs to a study of blood T cell repertoires in COVID-19. Original processing notes: Amplifying reference gene primers gave estimates of nucleated cell counts. Repertoires were generated with immunoSEQ multiplex PCR, while TCRdb's copy carries only in-frame clones and drops some. V and J calls plus clone size are reproduced from that table; the DNA served to infer D and trimming. Seen here are more than 85,000 clones, over 65% observed once, and the top ten hold less than 5%. Between the trimmed V and J ends, which lost 1 base and 8 bases, there was a span of 13 bases. From germline, CDR1 is SGHDT and CDR2 YYEEEE. This CDR3 has 15 amino acids.

The sequenced material came from peripheral blood. The V call is TRBV5-6, the J call TRBJ1-6; D call uncertain. The TCR originated in a human donor in a cohort sampled during active COVID-19. The CDR3 reads CASSLTVSVYSPLHF. CDR3 DNA sequence: TGTGCCAGCAGCTTGACGGTCTCCGTGTATTCACCCCTCCACTTT.